Sequencing of this T cell receptor beta chain was carried out in a study of persistence of HIV-infected CD4 T cells (dated by TCRdb to 2018 to 2020). Turning to the overall study: The median time participants had been on suppressive ART was under 10 years. Cross-participant TCR cluster analysis included 8 participants for CMV and roughly 7 participants for Gag. Apart from a couple of participants who underwent leukapheresis at a single time point, peripheral blood samples of up to 180 mL were collected from participants at multiple time points. The study isolated CMV- and HIV-1 Gag-responding CD4+ T cells from ART-treated individuals to examine antigen-driven clonal expansion of HIV-1-infected cells. The clonality of all cells in each sorted population was assessed by TCRbeta sequencing, whereas the clonality of infected cells was assessed by proviral sequencing.

On this clone itself: Its antigen remains unidentified. It has no much larger one-base neighbor in the sample; base qualities were not kept.

Overall results and qualifications from the work: Only a small number of individuals took part in the study, and the range of antigens tested was limited. TCRbeta richness in CMV- and Gag-responding cells was significantly lower than in anti-CD3/anti-CD28-responding cells; CMV-responding cells had higher oligoclonality than CD3/CD28-stimulated and Gag-responding cells. TCR oligoclonality correlated with proviral oligoclonality within the same sorted populations. Enrichment of degenerate expanded CDR3beta sequences was found in antigen-responding cells, suggesting convergent selection of CD4+ responses to CMV and Gag. Bulk TCR analyses could not be limited to the rare CMV-responding cells that actually contained HIV-1 proviruses.

In light of the paper, this sample's treatment or condition label describes: suppressive antiretroviral therapy. Cells were stimulated with lysates of CMV-infected fibroblasts at approximately 9 ug/mL. Sorting of responding CD4+ T cells was based on upregulation of both CD40 ligand and CD69. Participants were HIV-1-infected adults who started suppressive ART during chronic infection. Plasma HIV-1 RNA had been undetectable (below 50 copies/mL) in participants for at least 4 years. To be included, participants needed a CD4+ T cell count above 400 cells/uL and a positive CMV serology. Before stimulation, PBMCs were isolated using density centrifugation and depleted of CD8+ T cells. For approximately 17 hours, the CD8-depleted PBMCs were stimulated with anti-CD28/CD49d costimulation, a CD40-blocking antibody, and enfuvirtide to prevent new infections. Cell sorting was performed on a Beckman Coulter MoFlo Legacy or XDP sorter, and dead cells were excluded with propidium iodide. The QIAamp DNA Mini Kit was used for genomic DNA extraction from samples above one million cells, and the Quick-DNA Microprep Kit was used otherwise.

The immunoSEQ hsTCRB assay version 4, run in survey mode, was used to sequence TCRbeta repertoires from genomic DNA. For TCRbeta sequencing, genomic DNA was diluted to around 9.9 ng/uL, with up to about 1 ug used per sample. Per the original workflow: Analysis of the TCRbeta data was done in ImmunoSeq Analyzer 3.0, and diversity was computed on productive nucleotide rearrangements. Lower-bound TCR diversity was estimated with the improved Chao index, and clonality with the Gini coefficient using the Immunarch R package. Nucleotide rearrangements that differed but encoded the same CDR3beta amino acid sequence were counted as separate clonotypes. TCRbeta sequences significantly enriched in antigen-responding cells relative to anti-CD3/anti-CD28-activated cells were identified by differential abundance analysis. GLIPH2 clustered TCRs by predicted peptide-MHC specificity, both within individual participants and across merged participant data sets. TCRdb took this table from immuneACCESS and kept in-frame rearrangements with V and J called. Such tables lack part of the clones; where checked against another copy, unresolved V genes explain under half of the gap, and the rest is unexplained. Clonal size and the V and J genes are those of that table, whereas D and trimming came from the DNA. The sample contains 6,000 to 9,500 clones, about 61% of them found a single time. About 20% of the sample goes to the ten largest clones.

V is clipped by 4 bases and J by 0 bases, and the sequence between their germline boundaries is 19 bases long. Based on the germline V gene (reference sequence), the CDR1 and CDR2 sequences are LGHDT and YNNKEL. There are 17 amino acids in the CDR3, from cysteine to phenylalanine inclusive. Just CDR3 DNA is preserved here, 51 bases in frame from base 1. The sequence was collected from an adult man with HIV who was CMV-seropositive. Sequencing used CD4+ T cells sorted from PBMCs after roughly 19-hour stimulation, obtained from a patient who received antiretroviral therapy. Explained via the paper, the cell subset or site label denotes: CD40L+CD69+ CD4 T cells responding to CMV lysate. The rearranged segments are TRBV3-1 (or the pseudogene TRBV3-2) and TRBJ2-7, with TRBD2 perhaps the D gene, on 7 matching bases. In nucleotide form, the sequence is TGTGCCAGCAGCCCAAGGGGGGGATTCTTGAGCTCCTACGAGCAGTACTTC. It translates as CASSPRGGFLSSYEQYF.